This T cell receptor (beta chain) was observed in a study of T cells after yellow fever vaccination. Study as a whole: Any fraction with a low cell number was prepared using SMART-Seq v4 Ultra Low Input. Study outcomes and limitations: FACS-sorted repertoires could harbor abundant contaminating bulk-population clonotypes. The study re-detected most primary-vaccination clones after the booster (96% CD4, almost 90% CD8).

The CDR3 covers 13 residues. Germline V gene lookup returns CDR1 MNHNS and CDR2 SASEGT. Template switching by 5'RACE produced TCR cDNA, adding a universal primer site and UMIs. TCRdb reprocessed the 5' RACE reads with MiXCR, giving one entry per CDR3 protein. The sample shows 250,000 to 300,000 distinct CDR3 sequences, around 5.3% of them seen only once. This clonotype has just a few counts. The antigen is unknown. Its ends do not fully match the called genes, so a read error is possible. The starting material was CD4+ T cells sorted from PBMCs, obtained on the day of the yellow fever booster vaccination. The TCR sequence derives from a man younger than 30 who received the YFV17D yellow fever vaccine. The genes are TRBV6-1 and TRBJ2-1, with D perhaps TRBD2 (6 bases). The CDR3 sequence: CACRSGLRDEQFF. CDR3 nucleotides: TGTGCCTGCAGAAGCGGACTACGGGATGAGCAGTTCTTC.